One TCR beta chain is described in this entry. This clone was counted between two and nine times. Its antigen remains unidentified. Base quality data are lacking; no much larger clone is found one base away. The sample comes from a study of shared clonotypes between healthy human individuals (dated by TCRdb to about 2020). Notes on the research overall: The cohort comprised a couple of women and a few men aged 18 to 49 years. To estimate repertoire size and how much clonotype sharing occurs between individuals, the study deeply sequenced the blood TCR repertoires of five or six healthy adults. Each donor's leukapheresis produced roughly between about 0.9 and 9.5 billion PBMCs. To increase sequencing depth and limit assay-specific biases, TCR repertoire library preparation and sequencing were carried out by different laboratories using diverse techniques. For each donor, three plates each were used for CD4 naive and CD4 memory, two plates were used for CD8 naive, and one plate was used for CD8 memory.

The donors were healthy, HIV-negative adults who had no recently reported acute infections or vaccinations. Only Caucasian adults living in Nashville, Tennessee, USA were represented among the donors. CD4+ T cells were enriched by magnetic negative selection; naive cells were then positively selected on CD45RA, and the negative fraction formed the memory subset. Blood was obtained by leukapheresis, after which PBMCs were separated by Ficoll-Histopaque density gradient centrifugation and cryopreserved in liquid nitrogen vapor phase. Analytical flow cytometry was used to check the purity and quantity of every magnetically sorted T cell population. Genomic DNA was isolated from every sorted fraction and measured by UV absorbance on a Nanodrop 2000c. Using the deep immunoSEQ assay, TCR CDR3 regions were amplified from genomic DNA by multiplex PCR. Extracted genomic DNA from each cell subset was distributed evenly across all wells of several immunoSEQ 96-well plates, and each plate was treated as a replicate. Each replicate PCR for sorted subsets received about 180 ng genomic DNA, equal to 30,000 or so T cell genomes. Purified libraries were quantified with a Qubit 3.0 fluorometer, sized on a Bioanalyzer 2100, and re-quantified with the KAPA Library Quantification kit. Every immunoSEQ 96-well plate was sequenced on a dedicated single-read 150-cycle Illumina NextSeq 550 flow cell. The study's own analysis went as follows. Because only junctional sequences without quality scores were contained in the immunoSEQ output, filtering matching that applied to full-length reads could not be performed. To assign V/J genes and CDR3, sequences were annotated using PyIR, a Python wrapper for IgBLAST v1.9, with IMGT germline references. Reads were removed for weak V/J assignments (E-value above 1e-6), missing CDR3, stop codons, out-of-frame junctions, or ambiguous translated residues. V3J clonotypes were defined by identical inferred V gene, J gene, and CDR3 amino acid sequence. Percentage overlap between repertoires was computed as shared unique clonotypes divided by the size of the smaller repertoire. Three approaches were used to assess repertoire richness: RTK rarefaction, the Chao1 estimator, and Recon v2.1 estimates of unobserved clonotypes. OLGA was used to compute generation probabilities for all TCRbeta clonotypes that the gDNA method yielded from four donors. TCRdb mirrors the immuneACCESS table, restricted to in-frame sequences. Some clones are absent from its copies; in checked studies, under half trace to an unresolved V gene, and the reason for the others is unknown. V and J calls and clone size are those listed in that table; D and trimming were worked out from the DNA. Here the sample has about 230,000 clones; 60% to 70% occur a single time. The ten largest clones take up 8.5% to 14% of the sample.

Beyond this particular receptor, the publication reports: Estimated clonotype richness was generally larger for naive than for memory subsets. Based on pairwise subsampling, the degree of clonotype sharing among donors was expected to be affected by sequencing depth. Approximately 4.8% of naive CD4, 3.5% of naive CD8, roughly 2.4% of memory CD4, and 0.35% to 0.5% of memory CD8 clonotypes were shared across a handful of donors. Compared with non-shared clonotypes, the clonotypes found in all four sorted-subset donors had higher generation probabilities. The small number of donors limited the genetic and exposure-history diversity represented. Incomplete sequencing was indicated by rarefaction of sorted-subset datasets, despite the large sequencing depth. Sampling was restricted to blood, and TCR repertoires in tissues likely differ from the TCR repertoires found in blood.

The source is a man under 40 in good health. Source material: memory CD4+ T cells sorted from blood. This specimen's cell subset or site label, per the study, means: CD45RA-negative fraction.

The bases read TGTGCCAGTAGACCCGACAGGGGTTCCTACAATGAGCAGTTCTTC. This sequence encodes CASRPDRGSYNEQFF. The V gene is TRBV19 and the J gene is TRBJ2-1, with 8 bases in between that match TRBD1. The CDR3 covers 15 residues, taking in both the cysteine and the phenylalanine. The read is trimmed to its CDR3 DNA, 45 bases read in frame from base 1. The germline V gene encodes CDR1 LNHDA and CDR2 SQIVND (reference sequence). Relative to germline, V is missing 6 bases and J is missing 1 base, with 5 bases of the junction outside any gene match. The full variable domain, with segments outside the CDR3 supplied by the reference TRBV19 and TRBJ2-1 proteins, appears as DGGITQSPKYLFRKEGQNVTLSCEQNLNHDAMYWYRQDPGQGLRLIYYSQIVNDFQKGDIAEGYSVSREKKESFPLTVTSAQKNPTAFYLCASRPDRGSYNEQFFGPGTRLTVL.